This is a list of T cell receptor beta chains from one sample in a study of shared clonotypes between healthy human individuals. Repertoires were generated with immunoSEQ multiplex PCR, while TCRdb's copy carries only in-frame clones and drops some. The sample records millions of clones, around 96% being singletons. Sequenced sample: naive CD8+ T cells sorted from blood. The receptors derive from a man between 18 and 35 years old in good health. Each CDR3 is given with its conserved first and last residue. The order of the fields is CDR3 protein, CDR3 DNA, J gene, V gene, clone size, D gene. The D gene is left open where the match is weak. Part of the rows lack a size; the others show once, few, many or a class for expanded clones.

CASKPGGGQPQHF | TGTGCCAGCAAGCCAGGAGGGGGTCAGCCCCAGCATTTT | TRBJ1-5 | TRBV27 | NA | NA
CATRGWATNEKLFF | TGTGCCACCCGGGGGTGGGCAACTAATGAAAAACTGTTTTTT | TRBJ1-4 | TRBV10-3 | NA | NA
CASSLEGGVGGYTF | TGCGCCAGCAGCTTGGAAGGGGGTGTCGGTGGCTACACCTTC | TRBJ1-2 | TRBV5-1 | NA | NA
CASSLRGGTNEQFF | TGTGCCAGCAGCCTCCGGGGGGGCACAAATGAGCAGTTCTTC | TRBJ2-1 | TRBV28 | once | TRBD2
CASSLRTGGNSPLHF | TGTGCCAGCAGCCTTCGGACAGGGGGTAATTCACCCCTCCACTTT | TRBJ1-6 | TRBV7-8 | NA | TRBD1
CSVTLDTEAFF | TGCAGCGTGACCCTGGACACTGAAGCTTTCTTT | TRBJ1-1 | TRBV29-1 | NA | NA
CSVERAGVQNEQFF | TGCAGCGTTGAAAGGGCAGGGGTTCAGAATGAGCAGTTCTTC | TRBJ2-1 | TRBV29-1 | NA | NA
CASSLMQGAETQYF | TGTGCCAGCAGCTTGATGCAGGGAGCAGAGACCCAGTACTTC | TRBJ2-5 | TRBV5-6 | once | NA
CASSYGLGGDYTF | TGTGCCAGCAGTTATGGACTGGGAGGGGACTACACCTTC | TRBJ1-2 | TRBV6-5 | NA | NA
CASSPGGSYNEQFF | TGTGCCAGCAGCCCAGGGGGGTCCTACAATGAGCAGTTCTTC | TRBJ2-1 | TRBV11-2 | NA | NA
CASSLAHYNEQFF | TGTGCCAGCAGCTTAGCCCACTACAATGAGCAGTTCTTC | TRBJ2-1 | TRBV11-2 | NA | NA
CASSLGSLANTGELFF | TGTGCCAGCAGCTTAGGTTCTCTAGCCAACACCGGGGAGCTGTTTTTT | TRBJ2-2 | TRBV7-9 | NA | NA
CASSLQDFAEAFF | TGTGCCAGCAGTCTTCAGGATTTTGCTGAAGCTTTCTTT | TRBJ1-1 | TRBV6-6 | NA | NA
CASSIRENYEQYF | TGTGCCAGTAGTATTCGGGAAAACTACGAGCAGTACTTC | TRBJ2-7 | TRBV19 | NA | NA
CASSGLIPSTDTQYF | TGTGCCAGCAGCGGACTAATACCTAGCACAGATACGCAGTATTTT | TRBJ2-3 | TRBV5-4 | NA | NA
CASSLSPGYEQYF | TGTGCCAGCAGTTTATCACCAGGCTACGAGCAGTACTTC | TRBJ2-7 | TRBV27 | NA | NA
CASSFSGQGMEQYF | TGTGCCAGCAGTTTTTCAGGACAGGGAATGGAGCAGTACTTC | TRBJ2-7 | TRBV27 | once | TRBD1
CASSLGTVNTGELFF | TGTGCCAGCAGCCTTGGGACAGTGAACACCGGGGAGCTGTTTTTT | TRBJ2-2 | TRBV27 | NA | TRBD1
CASRTGTAGQPQHF | TGTGCCAGCAGGACAGGGACGGCCGGGCAGCCCCAGCATTTT | TRBJ1-5 | TRBV6-6 | NA | TRBD1
CASSPGLTGELFF | TGTGCCAGCAGTCCAGGTCTCACCGGGGAGCTGTTTTTT | TRBJ2-2 | TRBV9 | NA | NA
CASSPTLATPFNEQFF | TGCGCCAGCAGCCCTACCCTAGCGACCCCCTTCAATGAGCAGTTCTTC | TRBJ2-1 | TRBV10-1 | NA | NA
CASSGAMGLAGPTNTQYF | TGTGCCAGCAGTGGCGCGATGGGACTAGCGGGACCCACGAATACGCAGTATTTT | TRBJ2-3 | TRBV11-2 | NA | TRBD2
CASRTFGQGTEAFF | TGTGCCAGCAGAACCTTCGGACAGGGAACTGAAGCTTTCTTT | TRBJ1-1 | TRBV28 | NA | TRBD1
CASSSGGVHGYTF | TGTGCCAGCAGCTCCGGGGGGGTTCATGGCTACACCTTC | TRBJ1-2 | TRBV9 | once | NA
CASSQGAGPQHF | TGTGCCAGCAGCCAAGGGGCAGGGCCCCAGCATTTT | TRBJ1-5 | TRBV5-6 | NA | NA
CASSQGGYGYTF | TGTGCCAGCAGCCAGGGGGGCTATGGCTACACCTTC | TRBJ1-2 | TRBV27 | NA | TRBD1
CAISESRGGRDEQFF | TGTGCCATCAGTGAGTCGCGGGGGGGCCGTGATGAGCAGTTCTTC | TRBJ2-1 | TRBV10-3 | NA | TRBD2
CASSRDTSYEQYF | TGTGCCAGCAGCCGGGACACCTCCTACGAGCAGTACTTC | TRBJ2-7 | TRBV7-9 | NA | NA
CAWSGTGYGYTF | TGTGCCTGGAGTGGAACAGGTTACGGCTACACCTTC | TRBJ1-2 | TRBV30 | NA | NA
CASSLYPSGGSETQYF | TGTGCCAGCAGCTTATACCCTAGCGGGGGGTCGGAGACCCAGTACTTC | TRBJ2-5 | TRBV9 | NA | TRBD2
CASIAGTDDTGELFF | TGTGCCAGCATTGCCGGGACAGATGACACCGGGGAGCTGTTTTTT | TRBJ2-2 | TRBV6-5 | NA | TRBD1
CASSVSGEEAFF | TGTGCCAGCAGTGTCTCAGGGGAGGAAGCTTTCTTT | TRBJ1-1 | TRBV2 | NA | NA
CASSLHPGRSGAEQYF | TGCGCCAGCAGCCTCCACCCCGGCAGGTCAGGGGCCGAGCAGTACTTC | TRBJ2-7 | TRBV4-1 | NA | NA
CASSLVGSGYEQYF | TGTGCCAGCAGCTTAGTAGGCAGTGGCTACGAGCAGTACTTC | TRBJ2-7 | TRBV7-9 | NA | NA
CASSWNGHEQYF | TGTGCCAGCAGCTGGAATGGCCACGAGCAGTACTTC | TRBJ2-7 | TRBV5-6 | NA | NA
CASSLGRQVETQYF | TGCGCCAGCAGCTTGGGACGCCAAGTGGAGACCCAGTACTTC | TRBJ2-5 | TRBV5-1 | NA | NA
CASSPGWLGGENIQYF | TGTGCCAGCAGCCCCGGTTGGTTGGGGGGCGAAAACATTCAGTACTTC | TRBJ2-4 | TRBV27 | NA | NA
CASSPLLGTGAFNEQFF | TGTGCCAGCAGCCCGTTGCTTGGGACAGGGGCTTTCAATGAGCAGTTCTTC | TRBJ2-1 | TRBV7-2 | NA | TRBD1
CASSESTEIGQETQYF | TGCGCCAGCAGTGAGTCGACAGAGATTGGTCAAGAGACCCAGTACTTC | TRBJ2-5 | TRBV10-1 | few | NA
CASSTLTDTQYF | TGTGCCAGCAGTACCTTAACAGATACGCAGTATTTT | TRBJ2-3 | TRBV6-6 | NA | NA
CASSSDRGLGYGYTF | TGTGCCAGCAGTTCCGACAGGGGGCTAGGTTATGGCTACACCTTC | TRBJ1-2 | TRBV27 | NA | TRBD1
CASRTGDGSPLHF | TGTGCCAGCAGGACGGGGGATGGTTCACCCCTCCACTTT | TRBJ1-6 | TRBV28 | NA | NA
CASSLDRGSTGELFF | TGTGCCAGCAGCTTGGACAGGGGGAGCACCGGGGAGCTGTTTTTT | TRBJ2-2 | TRBV7-6 | NA | TRBD1
CASGNSLNTEAFF | TGTGCCAGCGGAAACAGCCTTAACACTGAAGCTTTCTTT | TRBJ1-1 | TRBV5-4 | few | NA
CASGQGVLNYGYTF | TGTGCCAGTGGACAGGGGGTTCTGAACTATGGCTACACCTTC | TRBJ1-2 | TRBV19 | NA | TRBD1
CASSGIGDNEQFF | TGCGCCAGCAGTGGGATCGGGGACAATGAGCAGTTCTTC | TRBJ2-1 | TRBV10-2 | NA | NA